This is a list of T cell receptor beta chains from one sample in a study of neurological immune-mediated disorders. MiXCR, run by TCRdb on the 5' RACE reads, gives a single entry per CDR3 protein. The table shows tens of thousands of distinct CDR3 sequences, with 4.5% occurring only once. The specimen sequenced was PBMCs. The receptors were gathered from a woman aged 60 to 75 with multiple sclerosis. Both conserved end residues are part of each CDR3.

>TRBV20-1
CSARGEGTRQETQYF
>TRBV20-1
CSTLGQIQETQYF
>TRBV5-1
CASSLSASGSGETQYF
>TRBV12-3/TRBV12-4
CASRAGGRTDTQYF
>TRBV10-3
CAISDFGEAGELFF
>TRBV20-1
CSARRGPDTQYF
>TRBV4-3
CASSQEGSDQPQHF
>TRBV20-1
CSARESAGVQETQYF
>TRBV20-1
CSATKQETQYF
>TRBV11-2
CASSSRTGELFF
>TRBV20-1
CSAVTGGIQYF
>TRBV20-1
CSARPNKNTIYF
>TRBV7-6
CASSLRVRTGTGELFF
>TRBV9
CASSVATGGDFSGNTIYF
>TRBV4-3
CASSQVLGYEQYF
>TRBV5-1
CASSLGLAGGEGDTQYF
>TRBV4-3
CASSQDSGREQYF
>TRBV20-1
CSASLLSLTGGDEKLFF
>TRBV7-2
CASSLERRTSGRLTRADTQYF
>TRBV7-2
CASTPSPSETQYF
>TRBV20-1
CSASGAGGDLAKNIQYF
>TRBV7-2
CASSTSPNYGYTF
>TRBV20-1
CSASSGGAADTQYF
>TRBV20-1
CSAFGGPYTDTQYF
>TRBV20-1
CSATPGPQKRGYTF
>TRBV20-1
CSARDIGELFF
>TRBV7-2
CASSLDRDDYGYTF
>TRBV10-2
CASSETDNQPQHF
>TRBV24-1
CATSAGPQPNTEAFF
>TRBV5-1
CASSSVAASYEQYF
>TRBV20-1
CSARDSGQEYNEQFF
>TRBV2
CASSEALPGHRRF
>TRBV29-1
CSAGGSGRRELFF
>TRBV6-5
CASSYSGANSPLNF
>TRBV10-3
CAISDQGAGDTQYF
>TRBV18
CASSPSIRNTGELFF
>TRBV6-2/TRBV6-3
CASSYGLATDTQYF
>TRBV5-6
CASSLKRGRSYNEQFF
>TRBV20-1
CSAKGGSYNEQFF
>TRBV20-1
CSARPLREGGNNEQFF
>TRBV24-1
CATSDFTSGGYEQFF
>TRBV10-2
CASSERAFRGKLFF
>TRBV4-3
CASSQDRQSSYEQYF
>TRBV12-3/TRBV12-4
CASSFVNTIYF
>TRBV24-1
CATHPTGIYGYTF
>TRBV5-8
CASSLLSTDTQYF
>TRBV5-1
CASSLGNRGSYEQYF
>TRBV20-1
CSAREGGGGETQYF
>TRBV7-9
CASSLLSLAGGPNTGELFF
>TRBV5-5
CASSIYGQPQETQYF